Below, one T cell receptor (beta chain) is given with its context. This entry comes from a study of cytomegalovirus exposure and HLA in healthy donors. This CDR3 is 15 amino acids long. Trimming cost V 5 bases and J 1 base; bases outside gene matches: 7. The germline V gene has CDR1 SEHNR and CDR2 FQNEAQ (reference sequence). At the time of sampling, donors were nominally healthy, though unrecorded immune exposures were likely. This PCR relied on a set of 60 Vbeta primers and 13 Jbeta primers. Using immunoSEQ multiplex PCR, the repertoire was profiled, and TCRdb retains in-frame clones only, with some absent. The table has roughly 190,000 clones, around 86% seen once.

Sequencing was done on a sample of PBMCs. This chain uses TRBV7-9 with TRBJ2-5, with TRBD1 matching 7 bases. The receptor was isolated from a woman between 50 and 59 years old in good health and CMV-seropositive. Here the CDR3 reads CASSKQGQIQETQYF. The CDR3, as DNA: TGTGCCAGCAGCAAGCAGGGACAGATCCAAGAGACCCAGTACTTC.